This T cell receptor beta chain is drawn from a study of blood T cell repertoires in COVID-19. Study-wide background: Whether acute or convalescent, the COVID-19 samples came from the United States, Italy and Spain. From T cells, B-cell-depleted T cells, or PBMCs came the material, which was cDNA or gDNA.

This clone has only one observation. Germline V lookup: CDR1 MDHEN, CDR2 SYDVKM. The V and J ends lost 6 bases and 4 bases, in that order; junction bases with no gene match: 7. CDR3 length equals 14 residues. Per the study methods: Nucleated cell number was recorded as an estimate derived from reference gene primer amplification. Measured with immunoSEQ multiplex PCR; TCRdb has only the in-frame clones, and not every one. The DNA gave D and trimming, while V, J and clone size come from that table. The sample yields under 100,000 clones, approximately 88% seen once. The sequencing input was peripheral blood. This receptor was obtained from a woman aged 65 to 85 with acute or convalescent COVID-19. V usage is TRBV28 and J usage is TRBJ2-5; 8 positions match TRBD2. The CDR3 spells CASRYRGGGETQYF. CDR3 nucleotide sequence: TGTGCCAGCAGGTATCGGGGGGGCGGAGAGACCCAGTACTTC.